The 29 T cell receptor beta chains below were found in one sample sequenced in a study of tumor-infiltrating lymphocytes in primary liver carcinoma. Scientists recovered RNA and DNA together from around 18-30 mg of unsorted bulk tissue. A constant-region primer served to make TCR beta cDNA from around 500 ng total RNA. The TCR beta library was amplified through three nested multiplex PCR rounds in a modified ARM-PCR procedure. The study ran its first two PCR rounds for around 10 cycles each, using TRBV1-TRBV30 forward primers and a C-beta reverse primer. Each CDR3 protein is one row after TCRdb ran MiXCR on the multiplex PCR reads. This table holds about 120,000 distinct CDR3 sequences, about 59% found once. Sequencing input: liver tumor tissue from sampling region 1. Subset meaning: tumor region T1, superior pole. All receptors derive from a woman aged 60-75 years with primary liver carcinoma and hepatitis B virus infection.

This clonotype was observed a few times. The chain couples TRBV7-9 to TRBJ1-2; TRBD1 is a possible D gene (5 bases). Deletions cut 5 bases from V and 8 bases from J, with 21 bases between. Germline CDR1 reads SEHNR; CDR2 reads FQNEAQ (reference sequence). The CDR3 spans 15 residues. CDR3 bases: TGTGCCAGCAGCCCCCGCCAGAGGCTCGAGGGGGGCTACACCTTC. Its translation is CASSPRQRLEGGYTF.

V usage is TRBV5-4 and J usage is TRBJ2-7; D possibly corresponds to TRBD2 (6 bases). The CDR3 runs to 15 residues. Germline V CDR1 and CDR2: SGHNT, YYREEE (reference sequence). V was clipped by 0 bases and J by 3 bases, with 13 bases between them. CDR3 sequence: CASSLGRESVYEQYF. CDR3 bases: TGTGCCAGCAGCTTGGGACGGGAGAGTGTCTACGAGCAGTACTTC.

The chain uses TRBV5-1 and TRBJ2-4; 7 bases align to TRBD1. The germline V gene encodes CDR1 SGHRS and CDR2 YFSETQ. Trimming took 0 bases from V and 0 from J; bases not matched to a gene: 6. The CDR3 extends over 17 amino acids. The CDR3 region has the DNA TGCGCCAGCAGCTTGGGAGGGGGACAGTTAGCCAAAAACATTCAGTACTTC. Protein product: CASSLGGGQLAKNIQYF.

In regard to this clonotype: This could be a read error, since a much larger clone is one nucleotide away. J is TRBJ1-3 and V is TRBV29-1; D remains ambiguous. The CDR3 is 13 residues long. V gave up 0 bases and J gave up 5 bases, with 8 bases separating them. Germline loops: CDR1 SQVTM, CDR2 ANQGSEA. CDR3: CSVEENRRNTIYF. The DNA for the CDR3 is TGCAGCGTTGAAGAGAACCGTCGAAACACCATATATTTT. The full variable domain, with the rest looked up from reference TRBV29-1 and TRBJ1-3, is SAVISQKPSRDICQRGTSLTIQCQVDSQVTMMFWYRQQPGQSLTLIATANQGSEATYESGFVIDKFPISRPNLTFSTLTVSNMSPEDSSIYLCSVEENRRNTIYFGEGSWLTVV.

The chain is built from TRBV28 and TRBJ2-1; D is ambiguous. The germline gives CDR1 MDHEN, CDR2 SYDVKM. The CDR3 has 11 amino acids. The germline V and J ends were trimmed by 5 bases and 9 bases, with 8 bases remaining between them. CDR3 region: CASSTYAEQFF. The CDR3 nucleotides read TGTGCCAGCAGTACCTACGCTGAGCAGTTCTTC.

Comment on this clonotype: It may be a read error: a sequence one base away is much more abundant. This chain connects TRBV10-3 to TRBJ1-2; unclear D gene. V was cut by 8 bases and J by 2 bases, with 15 bases left in between. Germline V gene data show CDR1 as ENHRY and CDR2 as SYGVKD. This CDR3 comprises 14 residues. The chain's CDR3 is CAIHPEHGNYGYTF. CDR3 sequence (DNA): TGTGCCATCCACCCGGAACATGGGAACTATGGCTACACCTTC.

This clonotype was counted at least ten times. The J gene is TRBJ2-5, the V gene TRBV11-1; 8 nucleotides line up with TRBD2. J lost 3 bases, V lost 2 bases, and 5 bases had no gene match. There are 15 residues in the CDR3. The germline V gene encodes CDR1 SGHAT and CDR2 FQDESV (reference sequence). The CDR3 sequence: CASSLRLATKETQYF. CDR3 sequence (DNA): TGTGCCAGCAGCTTACGACTAGCGACGAAAGAGACCCAGTACTTC.

As for this clonotype: One end of the junction does not line up with germline, which may come from a read error. The V gene is TRBV11-2, the J gene TRBJ2-1; D is tentatively TRBD1 or TRBD2 (6 bases each). This CDR3 is built from 15 residues. Germline V gene data show CDR1 as SGHAT and CDR2 as FQNNGV. The CDR3 DNA reads TGTGCCAGCAGCTTAAGGGGGACTCCCACCAATGGGCAGTTCTTC. Encoded protein: CASSLRGTPTNGQFF. Combining the CDR3 with reference TRBV11-2 and TRBJ2-1 gives the whole variable domain EAGVAQSPRYKIIEKRQSVAFWCNPISGHATLYWYQQILGQGPKLLIQFQNNGVVDDSQLPKDRFSAERLKGVDSTLKIQPAKLEDSAVYLCASSLRGTPTNGQFFGPGTRLTVL.

The chain recombines TRBV28 with TRBJ2-7; 13 bases match TRBD2. CDR1 is MDHEN, CDR2 SYDVKM, per germline. The CDR3 loop spans 16 amino acids. After removal of 5 bases from V and 6 bases from J, the junction contained 10 bases not matched to a gene. Here the CDR3 DNA reads TGTGCCAGCAGTCTAACGGGACTAGCGGGAAGGGGCGAGCAGTACTTC. This codes for CASSLTGLAGRGEQYF.

A few counts support this clonotype. V gene TRBV11-2 combines with J gene TRBJ2-7; the match to TRBD2 covers 7 bases. Germline V gene data show CDR1 as SGHAT and CDR2 as FQNNGV. The CDR3 is 13 amino acids. The ends lost 3 bases at V and 6 bases at J; junction bases unmatched: 5. CDR3 sequence reads: CASSLTSKSEQYF. The CDR3 nucleotides read TGTGCCAGCAGCTTGACTAGCAAGAGCGAGCAGTACTTC.

This sequence joins TRBV30 and TRBJ1-5; D gene unclear. Germline V lookup: CDR1 GTSNPN, CDR2 SVGIG (reference sequence). CDR3 length: 14 residues. V was clipped by 3 bases and J by 0 bases, with 9 bases between them. CDR3 nucleotide sequence: TGTGCCTGGAGCTCAGGCCTTAGCAATCAGCCCCAGCATTTT. This sequence encodes CAWSSGLSNQPQHF.

V gene TRBV5-1 combines with J gene TRBJ1-2; D is uncertain. Trimming stripped 0 bases from V and 2 bases from J, with 11 bases between. The CDR3 sequence is 15 residues long. Germline CDR1 is SGHRS and CDR2 is YFSETQ. The CDR3 DNA follows: TGCGCCAGCAGCTTGGGTACACAACGAAACTATGGCTACACCTTC. It codes for CASSLGTQRNYGYTF.

Note on this clonotype: Relative to the germline gene, one junction end is altered; a read error may explain this. V is TRBV11-2 and J is TRBJ2-1; 7 bases are shared with TRBD1. This CDR3 comprises 15 residues. Germline V CDR1 and CDR2: SGHAT, FQNNGV. This CDR3 is CASSSLVGGYNDQFF. CDR3 in DNA: TGTGCCAGCAGCTCGTTGGTAGGGGGCTACAATGATCAGTTCTTC.

Comment on this clonotype: No conserved phenylalanine or tryptophan ends this CDR3, so it is likely a read error. The CDR3 sequence: CASSRLAGGSEQYL. The CDR3, as DNA: TGTGCTAGCAGCAGGCTAGCGGGGGGCTCGGAGCAGTACCTC. The chain combines TRBV11-2 with TRBJ2-7, with 11 bases that match TRBD2. The CDR3 is made up of 14 amino acids. The germline gives CDR1 SGHAT, CDR2 FQNNGV.

This clonotype has ten or more counts. J is TRBJ2-3 and V is TRBV29-1, with D perhaps TRBD1 (6 bases). Trimming stripped 6 bases from V and 0 bases from J, with 13 bases between. Germline V CDR1 and CDR2: SQVTM, ANQGSEA. The CDR3 extends over 14 amino acids. The CDR3 protein is CSVGRGPSTDTQYF. As DNA, the CDR3 is TGCAGCGTGGGCAGGGGACCCAGCACAGATACGCAGTATTTT.

In the case of this clonotype: A read error may explain this, as a much larger clone is one base away. This CDR3 fails to terminate in the conserved phenylalanine or tryptophan, so it likely reflects a read error. The gene calls are TRBV12-3 or TRBV12-4 and TRBJ2-2, with 9 nucleotides matching TRBD1. V was pared by 7 bases and J by 5 bases, with 8 bases of the junction left unmatched. The CDR3 totals 15 residues. The DNA of the CDR3 is TGTGCCAGCACCATAGGACAGGGGCGTACCGGGGAGCTGTTTTAT. Translating it yields CASTIGQGRTGELFY.

This clonotype was observed at least ten times. This chain connects TRBV5-1 to TRBJ2-3; 7 bases agree with TRBD2. V was pared by 0 bases and J by 1 base, with 5 bases of the junction left unmatched. This CDR3 comprises 16 residues. CDR1 is SGHRS, CDR2 YFSETQ, per germline. CDR3 sequence: CASSLGGGGGTDTQYF. CDR3 coding DNA: TGCGCCAGCAGCTTGGGCGGGGGAGGCGGCACAGATACGCAGTATTTT.

As for this clonotype: Sequence at one end of the junction differs from germline and may be a read error. The rearrangement links TRBV11-2 to TRBJ2-7, with TRBD1 matching over 7 bases. The CDR3 totals 14 residues. Germline V CDR1 and CDR2: SGHAT, FQNNGV. The CDR3 spells CASIPGTEINEHYF. CDR3 in DNA: TGTGCCAGCATACCTGGGACAGAGATTAACGAGCACTACTTC. Using reference TRBV11-2 and TRBJ2-7 for the parts outside the CDR3, the full variable domain is EAGVAQSPRYKIIEKRQSVAFWCNPISGHATLYWYQQILGQGPKLLIQFQNNGVVDDSQLPKDRFSAERLKGVDSTLKIQPAKLEDSAVYLCASIPGTEINEHYFGPGTRLTVT.

In the case of this clonotype: A much larger clone lies a single base off, so this may be a read error. The chain joins TRBV5-5 to TRBJ1-1; possibly TRBD1 for D (6 bases). This CDR3 has 14 residues. Looked up from germline, CDR1 is SGHKS and CDR2 is YYEKEE (reference sequence). The CDR3 reads CASSFRGANTEALF. The CDR3 DNA sequence: TGTGCCAGCAGCTTCCGGGGGGCGAACACTGAAGCTCTCTTT. Filled out from reference TRBV5-5 and TRBJ1-1, the complete variable domain reads DAGVTQSPTHLIKTRGQQVTLRCSPISGHKSVSWYQQVLGQGPQFIFQYYEKEERGRGNFPDRFSARQFPNYSSELNVNALLLGDSALYLCASSFRGANTEALFGQGTRLTVV.

Regarding this clonotype: This could be a read error, since a much larger clone is one nucleotide away. This chain links TRBV4-2 with TRBJ2-4, with D perhaps being TRBD1 or TRBD2 (6 bases each). The CDR3 totals 15 residues. Germline V CDR1 and CDR2: LGHNA, YNFKEQ. The CDR3 is CPSSQEGGAKNIQYF. In nucleotides, the CDR3 is TGTCCCAGCAGCCAAGAAGGGGGGGCCAAAAACATTCAGTACTTC.

Note on this clonotype: This CDR3 fails to terminate in the conserved phenylalanine or tryptophan, so it likely reflects a read error. DNA of the CDR3: TGCAGCGTCCAAGGGATAGCTATCCAAGAGACCCAGTACCTC. It is translated as CSVQGIAIQETQYL. The rearrangement uses TRBV29-1 and TRBJ2-5; D is unresolved. CDR3 length: 14 residues. Trimming took 6 bases from V and 1 from J, leaving 15 bases between them. Germline CDR1 and CDR2: SQVTM and ANQGSEA.

This clonotype was seen just once. For the CDR3, the DNA is TGTGCCAACATCCCCGGGACTGCGCCCTACGAGCAGTACTTC. Protein: CANIPGTAPYEQYF. The genes are TRBV28 and TRBJ2-7; D is possibly TRBD2 (6 bases). Between the trimmed V and J ends, which lost 10 bases and 2 bases, there was a span of 18 bases. Germline loops: CDR1 MDHEN, CDR2 SYDVKM. This CDR3 is 14 amino acids long.

A single count supports this clonotype. The junction departs from the called germline gene at one end, perhaps through a read error. The chain links TRBV29-1 to TRBJ2-3, with 7 bases that match TRBD2. There are 16 residues in the CDR3. Germline V gene data show CDR1 as SQVTM and CDR2 as ANQGSEA. CDR3 coding DNA: TGCAGCGTTGAAGGGGAGAGCGGGGAGTGGGAAGATACGCGGTATTTT. It encodes CSVEGESGEWEDTRYF.

With regard to this clonotype: At one end, the junction sequence differs from germline, possibly due to a read error. In DNA, the CDR3 is TGTGCCAGCTTGAGACTAGTGGGAATCTACAATGAGCAGTTCTTT. Protein sequence: CASLRLVGIYNEQFF. This chain connects TRBV12-3 or TRBV12-4 to TRBJ2-1; D possibly corresponds to TRBD2 (6 bases). The CDR3 consists of 15 residues.

Notes on this clonotype: This may arise from a read error, as a much more abundant clone is one base away. The chain uses TRBV12-5 and TRBJ2-7, with 7 bases identical to TRBD1. This CDR3 contains 14 residues. Looked up from germline, CDR1 is LGHNT and CDR2 is FRNRAP. V lost 1 base and J lost 5; bases outside the gene matches: 5. The CDR3 is CASGLDRGSNEQYF. The CDR3 DNA reads TGTGCTAGTGGTTTGGACAGGGGATCCAACGAGCAGTACTTC.

CDR3 sequence reads: CAVGNPGRAKNIQYF. The CDR3 DNA is TGTGCCGTCGGGAATCCTGGGCGGGCCAAAAACATTCAGTACTTC. The chain joins TRBV11-3 to TRBJ2-4; D is possibly TRBD2 (5 bases). Trimming took off 11 bases at V and 1 base at J, with 18 bases between the two ends. The V gene's germline CDR1 is SGHNT and CDR2 YENEEA. The CDR3 has 15 residues.

Remarks on this clonotype: A much larger clone lies a single base off, so this may be a read error. The chain carries TRBV29-1 and TRBJ2-7, with 8 bases aligning to TRBD1. The junction had 10 bases not matched to a gene; V was cut back by 3 bases and J by 9 bases. The CDR3 spans 13 residues. Germline V gene lookup returns CDR1 SQVTM and CDR2 ANQGSEA. The CDR3 nucleotides read TGCAGCGTTGATGACGAGACAGGGGCCAGGCAGTACTTC. This translates into CSVDDETGARQYF.

Note on this clonotype: One junction end disagrees with the germline gene, perhaps due to a read error. The chain recombines TRBV11-2 with TRBJ2-7, with TRBD1 identical over 10 bases. Per the germline V gene, CDR1 is SGHAT and CDR2 is FQNNGV. CDR3 length: 15 residues. The CDR3, as DNA: TGTGCCAGCAGCTACTGGACAGGGGGAATCTACAAGCAGTACTTC. Encoded protein: CASSYWTGGIYKQYF.

This clonotype was found many times. The chain is built from TRBV6-1 and TRBJ1-1; 7 nucleotides agree with TRBD1. The germline CDR1 and CDR2 sequences are MNHNS and SASEGT. The CDR3 spans 14 residues. V dropped 6 bases and J dropped 10; count of bases not matched to a gene: 14. The CDR3 is CASSATIGQAGAFF. The CDR3 bases are TGTGCCAGCAGCGCCACCATAGGACAGGCCGGAGCTTTCTTT.